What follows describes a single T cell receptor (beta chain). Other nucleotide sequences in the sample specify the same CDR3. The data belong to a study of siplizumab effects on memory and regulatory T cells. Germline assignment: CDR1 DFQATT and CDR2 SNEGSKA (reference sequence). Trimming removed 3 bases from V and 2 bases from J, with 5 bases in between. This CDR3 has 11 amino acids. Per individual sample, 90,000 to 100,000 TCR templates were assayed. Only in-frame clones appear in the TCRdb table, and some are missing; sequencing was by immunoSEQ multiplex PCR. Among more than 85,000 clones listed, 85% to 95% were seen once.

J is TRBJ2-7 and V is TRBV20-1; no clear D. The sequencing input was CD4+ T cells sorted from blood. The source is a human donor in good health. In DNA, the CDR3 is TGCAGTGCTAGGAGCGCCTACGAGCAGTACTTC. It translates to CSARSAYEQYF.